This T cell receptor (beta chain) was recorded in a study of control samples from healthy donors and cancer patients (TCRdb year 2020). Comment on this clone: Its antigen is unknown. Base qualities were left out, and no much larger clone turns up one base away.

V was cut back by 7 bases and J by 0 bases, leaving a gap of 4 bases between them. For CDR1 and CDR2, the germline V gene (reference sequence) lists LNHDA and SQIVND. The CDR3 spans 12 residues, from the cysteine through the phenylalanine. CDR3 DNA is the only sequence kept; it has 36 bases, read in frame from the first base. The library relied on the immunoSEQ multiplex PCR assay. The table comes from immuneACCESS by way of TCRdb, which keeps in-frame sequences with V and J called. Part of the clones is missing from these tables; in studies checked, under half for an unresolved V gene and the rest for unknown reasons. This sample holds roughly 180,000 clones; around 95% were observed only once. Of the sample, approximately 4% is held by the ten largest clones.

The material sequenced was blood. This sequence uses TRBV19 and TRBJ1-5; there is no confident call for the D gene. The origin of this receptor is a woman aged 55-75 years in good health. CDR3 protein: CASTDSNQPQHF. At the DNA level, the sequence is TGTGCCAGTACTGATAGCAATCAGCCCCAGCATTTT.